The clone carrying this T cell receptor beta chain occurred a few times. Its antigen remains unidentified. A read error may explain this, as a much larger clone is one base away. The data stem from a study of tumor-infiltrating lymphocytes in primary liver carcinoma. Turning to the study itself: T1-T3 N0M0 was the stage of the tumors, which were 4.2 to 10 cm across.

Total RNA amounting to approximately 460 ng was the source from which TCR beta cDNA was made with a constant-region primer. Libraries covering TCR beta were generated through three nested multiplex PCR rounds (using a slightly modified ARM-PCR). Use of TRBV1-TRBV30 forward primers with a C-beta reverse primer characterized the first two PCR rounds, which lasted nine to eleven cycles each. One entry per CDR3 protein results from TCRdb running MiXCR on the multiplex PCR reads. The data hold more than 30,000 distinct CDR3 sequences, with less than 80% observed a single time. The study, taken as a whole, reports: All five tumor regions shared only about 8-25% of top clones.

This CDR3 has 17 residues. Losses at the gene ends were 5 bases for V and 3 bases for J; bases not matched to a gene: 9. Germline V gives CDR1 SGHAT, CDR2 FQNNGV. Unsorted bulk tissue (20-30 mg) underwent RNA and DNA co-extraction. Each tumor specimen held more than 85% viable tumor cells. The chain recombines TRBV11-2 with TRBJ2-2; 10 bases map to TRBD2. Sequencing used liver tumor tissue from sampling region 5. Described subset: tumor region T5, tumor centre. The clonotype was recovered from a man aged 35-49 years with primary liver carcinoma and hepatitis B virus infection. CDR3 amino acids: CASSGGLAERDTGELFF. CDR3 nucleotide sequence: TGTGCCAGCAGCGGAGGACTAGCGGAGCGGGACACCGGGGAGCTGTTTTTT.